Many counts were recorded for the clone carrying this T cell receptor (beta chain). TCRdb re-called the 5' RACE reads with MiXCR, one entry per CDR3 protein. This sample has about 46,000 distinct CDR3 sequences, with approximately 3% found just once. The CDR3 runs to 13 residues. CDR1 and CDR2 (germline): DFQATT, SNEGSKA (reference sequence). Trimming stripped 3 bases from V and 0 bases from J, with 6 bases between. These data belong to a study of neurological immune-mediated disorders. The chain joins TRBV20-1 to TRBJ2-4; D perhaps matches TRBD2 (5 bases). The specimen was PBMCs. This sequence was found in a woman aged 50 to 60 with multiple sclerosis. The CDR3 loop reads CSASGVAKNIQYF. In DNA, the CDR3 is TGCAGTGCTAGCGGGGTAGCCAAAAACATTCAGTACTTC.